This T cell receptor beta chain is from a study of response to subunit inactivated influenza vaccine. Study-level results: Each seasonal influenza vaccination, the authors suggested, recruits few new T cells.

MiXCR was run by TCRdb on the RT-PCR reads, yielding one entry per CDR3 protein. Among roughly 790,000 distinct CDR3 sequences listed, 21% were seen once. This CDR3 has 12 residues. Trimming took 7 bases from V and 5 from J; bases not matched to a gene: 4. The V gene's germline CDR1 is SQVTM and CDR2 ANQGSEA. Concerning this clonotype itself: As yet, its antigen is unknown.

The source of this sequence is a man aged 50-59 years who received an inactivated influenza vaccine. The chain combines TRBV29-1 with TRBJ1-2; 10 bases agree with TRBD1. The source was PBMCs from blood, collected more than 4 days after vaccination. CDR3 nucleotide sequence: TGCAGCGGGGGACAGGGGCGGTATGGCTACACCTTC. Its translation is CSGGQGRYGYTF.